This T cell receptor beta chain derives from a study of blood T cell repertoires in COVID-19. Whole-study context: COVID-19 samples collected from the United States, Italy and Spain covered acute and convalescent phases. From T cells, B-cell-depleted T cells, or PBMCs came the material, which was cDNA or gDNA.

In the authors' methods: The authors estimated nucleated cell counts from reference gene primer amplification. Data came from immunoSEQ multiplex PCR; TCRdb stores just in-frame clones and leaves some out. D and trimming come from the DNA, and the V and J calls and clone size come from that table. The sample has about 65,000 clones, roughly 92% seen once; the top ten hold 2.9%. Germline CDR1 reads MNHEY; CDR2 reads SMNVEV (reference sequence). The V gene lost 3 bases and the J gene lost 4 bases, with 16 bases spanning the gap. CDR3 length: 15 amino acids. The sample consisted of peripheral blood. This rearrangement joins TRBV27 to TRBJ2-7; tentatively, D is TRBD1 (5 bases). The receptor was derived from a man in his 70s with active COVID-19. Here the CDR3 DNA reads TGTGCCAGCAGTTTCTGTCAGGGTGGCCGGTACGAGCAGTACTTC. Translated, it gives CASSFCQGGRYEQYF.